What follows are 17 T cell receptor beta chains derived from one specimen sequenced in a study of blood T cell repertoires in COVID-19. The repertoire was sequenced with immunoSEQ multiplex PCR; TCRdb's copy has only in-frame clones and lacks some. The profile shows some 320,000 clones, around 87% of them singletons. The sequenced sample was peripheral blood. The receptors were gathered from a woman in her 50s who had recovered from COVID-19.

The genes are TRBV30 and TRBJ2-7; TRBD2 aligns across 13 bases. Losses at the gene ends were 3 bases for V and 6 bases for J; bases not matched to a gene: 2. This CDR3 comprises 13 residues. Per germline, CDR1 GTSNPN and CDR2 SVGIG (reference sequence). The CDR3 nucleotides read TGTGCCTGGAGCGGACTAGCGGGAGCCGAGCAGTACTTC. This sequence encodes CAWSGLAGAEQYF.

V gene TRBV7-3 combines with J gene TRBJ2-1; a possible D gene is TRBD2 (5 bases). Germline loops: CDR1 SGHTA, CDR2 FQGTGA. The CDR3 loop spans 14 amino acids. Trimming left V 5 bases short and J 1 base short, with 9 bases between. CDR3: CASSPTRSYNEQFF. As DNA, the CDR3 is TGTGCCAGCAGCCCTACTAGGTCCTACAATGAGCAGTTCTTC.

The rearrangement links TRBV13 to TRBJ1-5, with D perhaps TRBD1 (6 bases). V was pared by 0 bases and J by 6 bases, with 12 bases between. The CDR3 is made up of 15 amino acids. CDR1 and CDR2 from the germline V gene are PRHDT and FYEKMQ (reference sequence). The CDR3 spells CASSLGSRGAQPQHF. The CDR3 nucleotides are TGTGCCAGCAGCTTAGGTTCCCGGGGGGCTCAGCCCCAGCATTTT.

The gene calls are TRBV11-2 and TRBJ2-3; possible D gene TRBD2, 6 bases. Germline loops: CDR1 SGHAT, CDR2 FQNNGV. The CDR3 spans 15 residues. Trimming stripped 6 bases from V and 2 bases from J, with 15 bases between. CDR3 residues: CASSRNVADTDTQYF. In DNA, the CDR3 is TGTGCCAGCAGTCGAAATGTAGCGGACACAGATACGCAGTATTTT.

This clone was picked up one time. This chain's CDR3 is CASSVSQGASVDTEAFF. CDR3 nucleotides: TGTGCCAGCAGCGTAAGTCAGGGGGCGTCAGTAGACACTGAAGCTTTCTTT. The V and J genes are TRBV9 and TRBJ1-1, with 8 nucleotides matching TRBD1. The junction had 11 bases not matched to a gene; V was cut back by 1 base and J by 3 bases. Germline CDR1 is SGDLS and CDR2 is YYNGEE. The CDR3 runs 17 residues.

Here the CDR3 reads CASSLTRISSGANVLTF. The CDR3 DNA follows: TGTGCCAGCAGCTTGACTCGGATAAGCTCTGGGGCCAACGTCCTGACTTTC. The rearrangement links TRBV7-6 to TRBJ2-6; no definite D call. CDR1 is SGHVS and CDR2 is FNYEAQ in the germline V gene. V was pared by 3 bases and J by 0 bases, with 12 bases between. This CDR3 has 17 residues. Complete variable domain (other parts from reference TRBV7-6 and TRBJ2-6): GAGVSQSPRYKVTKRGQDVALRCDPISGHVSLYWYRQALGQGPEFLTYFNYEAQQDKSGLPNDRFSAERPEGSISTLTIQRTEQRDSAMYRCASSLTRISSGANVLTFGAGSRLTVL.

V usage is TRBV19 and J usage is TRBJ2-7; 7 bases align to TRBD2. V was clipped by 3 bases and J by 3 bases; unmatched bases: 5. Germline assignment: CDR1 LNHDA and CDR2 SQIVND (reference sequence). The CDR3 consists of 14 residues. The DNA for the CDR3 is TGTGCCAGTAGTATTACCCGGGAGGTCTACGAGCAGTACTTC. Translated, it gives CASSITREVYEQYF.

J is TRBJ1-1 and V is TRBV2; no reliable D call. The V end was cut by 4 bases, the J end by 6 bases, with 12 bases between. Germline V CDR1 and CDR2: SNHLY, FYNNEI. This CDR3 is built from 13 residues. The chain's CDR3 is CASSVAERSEAFF. The CDR3 nucleotides are TGTGCCAGCAGTGTGGCTGAACGATCTGAAGCTTTCTTT.

This clone was recorded once. This sequence joins TRBV27 and TRBJ2-7, with 8 bases fitting TRBD1. Germline V CDR1 and CDR2: MNHEY, SMNVEV (reference sequence). The CDR3 has 14 amino acids. The V gene end was trimmed by 5 bases and the J gene end by 2 bases; junction bases not matched to a gene: 5. The CDR3 nucleotides are TGTGCCAGCAGTGGACAGGGAACCCCCTACGAGCAGTACTTC. This encodes CASSGQGTPYEQYF.

The gene calls are TRBV4-1 and TRBJ2-7; D may be TRBD1 (5 bases). Germline CDR1 and CDR2: MGHRA and YSYEKL. Trimming took off 0 bases at V and 3 bases at J, with 6 bases between the two ends. The CDR3 totals 13 residues. CDR3 protein: CASSQEDNYEQYF. Here the CDR3 DNA reads TGCGCCAGCAGCCAAGAGGACAACTACGAGCAGTACTTC.

This chain uses TRBV7-9 with TRBJ2-7; the D gene is possibly TRBD1 (6 bases). V was pared by 5 bases and J by 4 bases, with 15 bases between. There are 14 residues in the CDR3. Per the germline V gene, CDR1 is SEHNR and CDR2 is FQNEAQ (reference sequence). The CDR3 spells CASSRNDRIYEQYF. The CDR3 region has the DNA TGTGCCAGCAGCCGTAATGACAGGATTTACGAGCAGTACTTC.

J is TRBJ1-1 and V is TRBV28; 11 bases align to TRBD1. CDR1 is MDHEN, CDR2 SYDVKM, per germline. The CDR3 is made up of 16 amino acids. The junction had 9 bases not matched to a gene; V was cut back by 8 bases and J by 1 base. This CDR3 reads CASGDGQGAGNTEAFF. The DNA for the CDR3 is TGTGCCAGCGGCGACGGACAGGGGGCCGGGAACACTGAAGCTTTCTTT.

The V call is TRBV14, the J call TRBJ1-3, with D maybe TRBD1 (5 bases). Germline lookup yields CDR1 SGHDN and CDR2 FVKESK. V gave up 8 bases and J gave up 0 bases, with 14 bases separating them. The CDR3 extends over 15 amino acids. CDR3 bases: TGTGCCAGCGCATACGACAGCTACTCTGGAAACACCATATATTTT. This translates into CASAYDSYSGNTIYF.

The chain recombines TRBV29-1 with TRBJ2-6; D might be TRBD1 (6 bases). Germline lookup yields CDR1 SQVTM and CDR2 ANQGSEA. There are 14 residues in the CDR3. Deletions cut 6 bases from V and 0 bases from J, with 9 bases between. CDR3 in amino acids: CSVTGTSGANVLTF. CDR3 DNA: TGCAGCGTGACAGGTACCTCTGGGGCCAACGTCCTGACTTTC.

The rearrangement joins TRBV7-9 to TRBJ2-7; D is unclear. The CDR3 sequence is 14 residues long. Germline CDR1 SEHNR, CDR2 FQNEAQ (reference sequence). V was clipped by 1 base and J by 5 bases, with 12 bases between them. Here the CDR3 reads CASSLGGQRNEQYF. For the CDR3, the DNA is TGTGCCAGCAGCTTAGGCGGCCAGCGCAACGAGCAGTACTTC.

The rearrangement links TRBV30 to TRBJ1-5; 9 positions agree with TRBD1. Germline V lookup: CDR1 GTSNPN, CDR2 SVGIG (reference sequence). After removal of 3 bases from V and 4 bases from J, the junction contained 4 bases not matched to a gene. This CDR3 comprises 14 residues. The CDR3 nucleotides are TGTGCCTGGAGCAAGGACAGGGGTAATCAGCCCCAGCATTTT. It codes for CAWSKDRGNQPQHF.

About this clone: The DNA is omitted, as the CDR3 cannot be located on it reliably, and the CDR3 follows TCRdb's listing. The chain's CDR3 is CASTSDRGKTQYF. The chain uses TRBV19 and TRBJ2-5; the table calls TRBD1, which could not be checked here. The CDR3 extends over 13 residues, inclusive of both ends. Germline CDR1 is LNHDA and CDR2 is SQIVND (reference sequence).